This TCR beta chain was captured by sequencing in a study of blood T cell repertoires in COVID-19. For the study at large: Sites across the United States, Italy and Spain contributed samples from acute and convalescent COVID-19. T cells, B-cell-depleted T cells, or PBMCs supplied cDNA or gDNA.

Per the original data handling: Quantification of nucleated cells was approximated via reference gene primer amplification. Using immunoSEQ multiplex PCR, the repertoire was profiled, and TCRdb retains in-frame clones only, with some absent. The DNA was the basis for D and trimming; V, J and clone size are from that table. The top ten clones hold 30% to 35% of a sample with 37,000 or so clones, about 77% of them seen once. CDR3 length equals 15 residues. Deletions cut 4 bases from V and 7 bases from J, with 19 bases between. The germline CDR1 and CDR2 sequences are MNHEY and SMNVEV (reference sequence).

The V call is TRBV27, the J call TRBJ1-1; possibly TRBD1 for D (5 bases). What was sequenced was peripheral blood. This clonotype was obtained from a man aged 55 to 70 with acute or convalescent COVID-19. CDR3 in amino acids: CASSSTSGGRGEAFF. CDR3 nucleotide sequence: TGTGCCAGCAGTTCCACCTCGGGGGGTAGAGGTGAAGCTTTCTTT.